This TCR beta chain was identified during a study of graft-versus-host responses after intestinal transplantation (dated by TCRdb to about 2021). About the study as a whole: Recipients received multivisceral, liver-intestinal, or isolated intestinal transplants. All recipients received anti-thymocyte globulin induction followed by maintenance tacrolimus and steroids for around three years. After intestinal transplantation, graft-versus-host and host-versus-graft alloreactive T cell clones in the graft, circulation and bone marrow were tracked using bulk TCR-beta CDR3 sequencing. Alloreactive clones were identified by sequencing pre-transplant mixed lymphocyte reaction products and comparing them with unstimulated pre-transplant donor and recipient T cells. A cohort of about two dozen intestinal transplant recipients, including one retransplant, was enrolled, and 3 patients lacking pretransplant specimens were excluded. A peak of at least 4% donor T cells among recipient peripheral blood mononuclear cells was the definition used for donor T cell macrochimerism. Rather than going through the commercial service, samples from a few later patients were sequenced in-house on an Illumina MiSeq and processed with MiXCR.

Libraries came from the immunoSEQ multiplex PCR assay. For most patients, genomic DNA was isolated using the Qiagen DNeasy Blood and Tissue Kit and was shipped frozen to Adaptive Biotechnologies for TCR sequencing. Adaptive Biotechnologies carried out high-throughput TCR-beta CDR3 sequencing of genomic DNA for most patients. For the original study's pipeline: Adaptive's ImmunoSEQ software supplied the TCR sequencing data for approximately 18 patients, while MiXCR and VDJtools were used to process a few other patients. CD4 versus CD8 sorting errors were corrected by removing sequences found in both subsets at a frequency ratio below 5:1. CDR3 nucleotide sequences shared between donor and recipient were removed because their origin could not be assigned. To count as alloreactive, a clone needed at least 2-fold expansion over unstimulated cells and a minimum CFSE-low frequency of 0.002% (template counts) or 0.001% (read counts). A clone was considered mappable if detected in the sequenced pre-transplant spleen, lymph node, or MLR CFSE-low populations of the donor or recipient. Cumulative frequency of alloreactive clones was calculated as a percentage of all sequences weighted by copy number. This immuneACCESS table, as held by TCRdb, lists in-frame sequences with V and J called but not all clones. Of the missing ones, under half trace to an unresolved V gene in checked studies; the others have no known cause. The DNA gave D and trimming, while V, J and clone size come from that table. The sample contains 85,000 to 100,000 clones, 91% of them found a single time. About 0.38% of the sample belongs to the ten largest clones.

The CDR3 contains 14 residues, cysteine and phenylalanine counted. Solely the CDR3 DNA is kept, with 42 bases framed from the first base. V and J lose 0 bases and 2 bases, and a span of 8 bases separates them. Based on the germline V gene, the CDR1 and CDR2 sequences are SGHNT and YENEEA. The paper as a whole reports these results and caveats: High GvH to HvG T cell clonal ratios were observed in the allografts of patients with donor T cell macrochimerism. Conclusions were limited by the relatively low number and heterogeneity of intestinal transplant patients. GvH clones were detected in recipient bone marrow, and some of these GvH clones were observed earlier in ileal mucosa or blood, consistent with an intestinal mucosal origin. Peak levels of circulating GvH clones were associated with declines in HvG clones early after transplant.

This clone was counted a single time. Its antigen is still unknown. Base quality data are lacking; no much larger clone is found one base away. What the time point label conveys for this sample: cells obtained before transplantation from donor or recipient. CD3+CD4+ and CD3+CD8+ populations were FACS-sorted from unstimulated pre-transplant donor and recipient cells taken from spleen or lymph nodes. This sequence was found in a human donor who was the organ donor for an intestinal transplant. The sequenced sample was unstimulated CD4+ T cells sorted from spleen or lymph node cells, obtained before transplant. Recombination joined TRBV11-3 with TRBJ2-7; no D segment can be confidently identified. The CDR3: CASSLEVATYEQYF. The DNA sequence follows: TGTGCCAGCAGCTTAGAGGTGGCCACCTACGAGCAGTACTTC.